These T cell receptor beta chains were read from a single sample in a study of CD8+ T cells in alopecia areata. The method was immunoSEQ multiplex PCR; TCRdb's version includes in-frame clones alone and lacks a portion of them. The sample carries about 190,000 clones, roughly 66% recorded once. This material consisted of CD4+ T cells sorted from blood, taken at week 24, from a patient treated with tofacitinib. The source of these receptors is a human donor with alopecia areata. Both conserved end residues are part of each CDR3. The order of the fields is V gene, J gene, clone size, D gene, CDR3 DNA, CDR3 protein. D genes are given only for firm matches. Clone size appears in some rows only: once, few, many, or a class for an expanded clone.

V gene: TRBV6-1
J gene: TRBJ1-2
clone size: .
D gene: TRBD1
CDR3 DNA: TGTGCCAGCAACGGCCGACAGGGGGTTGACTATGGCTACACCTTC
CDR3 protein: CASNGRQGVDYGYTF

V gene: TRBV30
J gene: TRBJ2-3
clone size: .
D gene: .
CDR3 DNA: TGTGCCTGGAAAGGACGAGTCACAGATACGCAGTATTTT
CDR3 protein: CAWKGRVTDTQYF

V gene: TRBV5-4
J gene: TRBJ1-6
clone size: few
D gene: .
CDR3 DNA: TGTGCCAGCAGCTTGGACAGTGTTTCACCCCTCCACTTT
CDR3 protein: CASSLDSVSPLHF

V gene: TRBV18
J gene: TRBJ1-1
clone size: .
D gene: .
CDR3 DNA: TGTGCCAGCTCACCACAGAATTCAGGGACTGAAGCTTTCTTT
CDR3 protein: CASSPQNSGTEAFF

V gene: TRBV5-6
J gene: TRBJ2-1
clone size: .
D gene: .
CDR3 DNA: TGTGCCAGCAGCCCCCCCGGTGCGGGACGCGATGAGCAGTTCTTC
CDR3 protein: CASSPPGAGRDEQFF

V gene: TRBV2
J gene: TRBJ2-7
clone size: few
D gene: TRBD1
CDR3 DNA: TGTGCCATTCAAGCCGGGACAGGGACCCTCTACGAGCAGTACTTC
CDR3 protein: CAIQAGTGTLYEQYF

V gene: TRBV29-1
J gene: TRBJ2-1
clone size: .
D gene: .
CDR3 DNA: TGCAGCGTTGGGTCCCAGGGCCTTAGAATAAATGAGCAGTTCTTC
CDR3 protein: CSVGSQGLRINEQFF

V gene: TRBV27
J gene: TRBJ2-6
clone size: .
D gene: .
CDR3 DNA: TGTGCCAGCAGTTTGGGCGGCTGGCCATCTGGGGCCAACGTCCTGACTTTC
CDR3 protein: CASSLGGWPSGANVLTF

V gene: TRBV30
J gene: TRBJ1-2
clone size: .
D gene: .
CDR3 DNA: TGTGCCTGGAGGATGGTAGGCATGGGGGAATCGAGCTATGGCTACACCTTC
CDR3 protein: CAWRMVGMGESSYGYTF

V gene: TRBV29-1
J gene: TRBJ1-2
clone size: .
D gene: .
CDR3 DNA: TGCAGCGTTGAACGGGTCTATGGCTACACCTTC
CDR3 protein: CSVERVYGYTF

V gene: TRBV9
J gene: TRBJ2-1
clone size: .
D gene: .
CDR3 DNA: TGTGCCAGCAGCGGAGCGCTAGTCTCCCTGAATGAGCAGTTCTTC
CDR3 protein: CASSGALVSLNEQFF

V gene: TRBV20-1
J gene: TRBJ2-2
clone size: .
D gene: .
CDR3 DNA: TGCAGTGCCTTTAACACCGGGGAGCTGTTTTTT
CDR3 protein: CSAFNTGELFF

V gene: TRBV7-9
J gene: TRBJ2-7
clone size: .
D gene: .
CDR3 DNA: TGTGCCAGCAGCCTCCACCGGGACATTGGTTACGAGCAGTACTTC
CDR3 protein: CASSLHRDIGYEQYF

V gene: TRBV7-8
J gene: TRBJ2-1
clone size: .
D gene: .
CDR3 DNA: TGTGCCAGCAGCTTAGCGGTATTAACTCAAAATGAGCAGTTCTTC
CDR3 protein: CASSLAVLTQNEQFF

V gene: TRBV7-6
J gene: TRBJ1-1
clone size: .
D gene: .
CDR3 DNA: TGTGCCAGCAGCTTAGAGACAGGACTCATGAACACTGAAGCTTTCTTT
CDR3 protein: CASSLETGLMNTEAFF

V gene: TRBV7-2
J gene: TRBJ1-2
clone size: .
D gene: .
CDR3 DNA: TGTGCCAGCACCTTCCTCGGGGGTGGCTACACCTTC
CDR3 protein: CASTFLGGGYTF

V gene: TRBV6-5
J gene: TRBJ1-2
clone size: .
D gene: .
CDR3 DNA: TGTGCCAGCAGATCTTCAGGGCCTGGCTACACCTTC
CDR3 protein: CASRSSGPGYTF

V gene: TRBV29-1
J gene: TRBJ1-1
clone size: .
D gene: .
CDR3 DNA: TGCAGCGTCCTGCGGTTGGGGAACACTGAAGCTTTCTTT
CDR3 protein: CSVLRLGNTEAFF

V gene: TRBV19
J gene: TRBJ2-2
clone size: .
D gene: .
CDR3 DNA: TGTGCCAGTCAAGGAACCGGGGAGCTGTTTTTT
CDR3 protein: CASQGTGELFF

V gene: TRBV6-5
J gene: TRBJ1-5
clone size: .
D gene: TRBD1
CDR3 DNA: TGTGCCAGCAGACCACAGGGGACTAATCAGCCCCAGCATTTT
CDR3 protein: CASRPQGTNQPQHF

V gene: TRBV21-1
J gene: TRBJ1-2
clone size: .
D gene: .
CDR3 DNA: TGTGCCAGCAGCAAAGGGCCTTTGACAGGGGCTGGCTACACCTTC
CDR3 protein: CASSKGPLTGAGYTF

V gene: TRBV29-1
J gene: TRBJ2-7
clone size: few
D gene: .
CDR3 DNA: TGCAGCGTTGTTGTCGCAGGGGAGGGCGAGCAGTACTTC
CDR3 protein: CSVVVAGEGEQYF

V gene: TRBV29-1
J gene: TRBJ2-2
clone size: few
D gene: .
CDR3 DNA: TGCAGCGTTCGAGGGATCAACACCGGGGAGCTGTTTTTT
CDR3 protein: CSVRGINTGELFF

V gene: TRBV29-1
J gene: TRBJ1-2
clone size: .
D gene: .
CDR3 DNA: TGCAGCGCCTCCGCGGACTTGAATGGCTACACCTTC
CDR3 protein: CSASADLNGYTF

V gene: TRBV27
J gene: TRBJ2-7
clone size: .
D gene: .
CDR3 DNA: TGTGCCAGCAGTCCTACGCCCCAGGGGGGCTCCTACGAGCAGTACTTC
CDR3 protein: CASSPTPQGGSYEQYF

V gene: TRBV11-3
J gene: TRBJ2-1
clone size: few
D gene: .
CDR3 DNA: TGTGCCAGCAGCCGGGGCTTCGGGGCCAATGAGCAGTTCTTC
CDR3 protein: CASSRGFGANEQFF

V gene: TRBV2
J gene: TRBJ1-2
clone size: few
D gene: TRBD1
CDR3 DNA: TGTGCCAGCAGGGACAGGGGGGGCTATGGCTACACCTTC
CDR3 protein: CASRDRGGYGYTF

V gene: TRBV18
J gene: TRBJ1-2
clone size: .
D gene: .
CDR3 DNA: TGTGCCAGCTCACCTAGGGGAGGTGGCTACACCTTC
CDR3 protein: CASSPRGGGYTF

V gene: TRBV7-3
J gene: TRBJ2-1
clone size: .
D gene: TRBD2
CDR3 DNA: TGTGCCAGCAGCTCCGTAGCGGGGGGGCCTCATGAGCAGTTCTTC
CDR3 protein: CASSSVAGGPHEQFF